The T cell receptor beta chain described here comes from a study of neurological immune-mediated disorders. Study findings and constraints: According to phylogenetic grouping, one related-CDR3 cluster, a possible signature, contained the repertoires of 18 of 34 multiple sclerosis patients. There were no CDR3 amino acid sequences shared by expanded clones across subjects, a result suggesting private repertoires in all groups.

This clonotype was observed many times. What it binds is not known. One entry per CDR3 protein results from TCRdb running MiXCR on the 5' RACE reads. The sample includes over 65,000 distinct CDR3 sequences, just over 2.5% seen only once; the top ten take 0.9% to 1.4%. The sample consisted of PBMCs. This sequence originates from a woman aged 25 to 39 with multiple sclerosis.

CDR3 protein: CSARGPLSRLYNEQFF. Here the CDR3 DNA reads TGCAGTGCTAGAGGTCCGCTATCGAGGCTTTACAATGAGCAGTTCTTC. The V and J genes are TRBV20-1 and TRBJ2-1; no clear D gene. The V gene's germline CDR1 is DFQATT and CDR2 SNEGSKA (reference sequence). With 1 base removed from V and 4 bases from J, the gap between germline ends came to 17 bases. The CDR3 consists of 16 residues.